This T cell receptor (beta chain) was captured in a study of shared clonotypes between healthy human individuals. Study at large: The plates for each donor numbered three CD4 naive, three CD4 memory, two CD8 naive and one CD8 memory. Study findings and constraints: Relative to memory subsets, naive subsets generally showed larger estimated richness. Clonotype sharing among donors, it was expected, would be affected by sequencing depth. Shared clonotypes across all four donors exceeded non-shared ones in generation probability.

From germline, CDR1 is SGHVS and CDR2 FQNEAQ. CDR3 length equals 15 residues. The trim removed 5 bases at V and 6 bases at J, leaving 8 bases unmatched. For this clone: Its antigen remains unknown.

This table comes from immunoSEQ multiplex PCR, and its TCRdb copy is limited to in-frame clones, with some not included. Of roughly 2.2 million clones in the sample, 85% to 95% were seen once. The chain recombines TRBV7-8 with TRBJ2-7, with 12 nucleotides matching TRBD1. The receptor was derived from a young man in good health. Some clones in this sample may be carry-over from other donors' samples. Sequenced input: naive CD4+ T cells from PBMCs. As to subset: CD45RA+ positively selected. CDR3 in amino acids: CASSPPGQGAGEQYF. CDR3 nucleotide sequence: TGTGCCAGCAGCCCGCCGGGACAGGGGGCCGGCGAGCAGTACTTC.